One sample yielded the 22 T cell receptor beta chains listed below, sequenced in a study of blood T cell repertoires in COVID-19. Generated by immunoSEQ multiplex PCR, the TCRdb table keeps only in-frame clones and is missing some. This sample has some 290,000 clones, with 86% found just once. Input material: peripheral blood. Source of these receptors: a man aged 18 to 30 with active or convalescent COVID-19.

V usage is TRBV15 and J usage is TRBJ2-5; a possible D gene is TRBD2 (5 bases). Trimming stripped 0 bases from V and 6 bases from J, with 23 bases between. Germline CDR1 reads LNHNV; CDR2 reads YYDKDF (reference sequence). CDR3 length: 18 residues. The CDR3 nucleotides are TGTGCCACCAGCAGAGATATTTCTTCCGGGCGGGCTCTACAGACCCAGTACTTC. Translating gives CATSRDISSGRALQTQYF.

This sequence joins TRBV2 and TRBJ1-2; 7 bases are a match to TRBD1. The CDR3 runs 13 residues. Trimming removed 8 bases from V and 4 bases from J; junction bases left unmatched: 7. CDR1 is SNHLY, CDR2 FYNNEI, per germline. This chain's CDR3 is CASPTQGSYGYTF. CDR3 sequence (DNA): TGTGCCAGCCCTACACAGGGGAGCTATGGCTACACCTTC.

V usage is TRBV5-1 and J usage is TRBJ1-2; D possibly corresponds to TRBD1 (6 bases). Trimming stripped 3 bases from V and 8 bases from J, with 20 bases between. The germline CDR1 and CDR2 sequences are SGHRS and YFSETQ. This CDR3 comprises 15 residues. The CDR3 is CASSYTGLSGDGYTF. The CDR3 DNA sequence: TGCGCCAGCAGCTATACAGGGCTCTCGGGTGACGGCTACACCTTC.

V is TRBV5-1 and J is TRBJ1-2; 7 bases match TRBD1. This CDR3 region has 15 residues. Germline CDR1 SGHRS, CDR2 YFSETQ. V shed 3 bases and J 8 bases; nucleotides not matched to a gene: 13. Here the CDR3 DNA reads TGCGCCAGCAGCTCAACAGGACAGGCTCAGGGCGGCTACACCTTC. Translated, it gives CASSSTGQAQGGYTF.

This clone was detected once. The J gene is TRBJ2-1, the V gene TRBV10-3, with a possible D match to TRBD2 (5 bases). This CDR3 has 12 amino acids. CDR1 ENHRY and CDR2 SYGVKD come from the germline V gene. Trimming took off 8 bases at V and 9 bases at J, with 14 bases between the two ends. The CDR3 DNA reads TGTGCCATCCAACCTCTTGAGGGTGAGCAGTTCTTC. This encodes CAIQPLEGEQFF.

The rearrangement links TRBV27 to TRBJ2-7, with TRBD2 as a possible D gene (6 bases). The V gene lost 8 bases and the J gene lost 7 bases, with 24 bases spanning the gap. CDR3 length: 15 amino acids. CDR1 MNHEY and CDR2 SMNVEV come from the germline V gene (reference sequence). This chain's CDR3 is CASSGTSAGPEEQYF. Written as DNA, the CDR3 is TGTGCCAGCTCCGGGACTTCTGCAGGGCCTGAGGAGCAGTACTTC.

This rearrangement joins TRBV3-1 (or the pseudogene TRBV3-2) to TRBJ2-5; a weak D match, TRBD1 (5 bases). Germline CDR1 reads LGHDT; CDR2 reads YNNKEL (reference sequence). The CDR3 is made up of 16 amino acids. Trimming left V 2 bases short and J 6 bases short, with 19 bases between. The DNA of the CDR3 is TGTGCCAGCAGCCAAACTCAGCCAGGGATGGCGCAGACCCAGTACTTC. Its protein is CASSQTQPGMAQTQYF.

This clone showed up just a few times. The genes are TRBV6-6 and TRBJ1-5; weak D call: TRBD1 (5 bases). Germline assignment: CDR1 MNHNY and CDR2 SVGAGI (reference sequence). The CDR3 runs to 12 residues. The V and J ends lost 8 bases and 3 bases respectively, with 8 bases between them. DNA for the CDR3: TGTGCCAGCGGGGACTTCAATCAGCCCCAGCATTTT. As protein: CASGDFNQPQHF.

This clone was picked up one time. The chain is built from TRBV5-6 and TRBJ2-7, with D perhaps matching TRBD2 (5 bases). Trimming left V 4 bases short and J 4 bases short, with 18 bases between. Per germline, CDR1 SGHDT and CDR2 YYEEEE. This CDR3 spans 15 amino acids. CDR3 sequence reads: CASSPHTRTQYEQYF. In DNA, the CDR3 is TGTGCCAGCAGCCCGCACACTCGGACTCAGTACGAGCAGTACTTC.

CDR3 sequence reads: CASSDGPRGGEQFF. DNA for the CDR3: TGTGCCAGCAGTGACGGGCCTAGAGGGGGTGAGCAGTTCTTC. The J gene is TRBJ2-1, the V gene TRBV6-4, with D possibly matching TRBD1 (6 bases). The CDR3 consists of 14 residues. Trimming stripped 2 bases from V and 9 bases from J, with 14 bases between. Germline V gene data show CDR1 as MRHNA and CDR2 as SNTAGT.

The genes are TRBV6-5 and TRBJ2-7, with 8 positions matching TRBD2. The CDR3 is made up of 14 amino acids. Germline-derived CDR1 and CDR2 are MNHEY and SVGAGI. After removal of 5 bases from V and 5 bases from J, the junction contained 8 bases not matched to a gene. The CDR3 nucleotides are TGTGCCAGCAGTAGGGAGACTAGCGAGAACGAGCAGTACTTC. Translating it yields CASSRETSENEQYF.

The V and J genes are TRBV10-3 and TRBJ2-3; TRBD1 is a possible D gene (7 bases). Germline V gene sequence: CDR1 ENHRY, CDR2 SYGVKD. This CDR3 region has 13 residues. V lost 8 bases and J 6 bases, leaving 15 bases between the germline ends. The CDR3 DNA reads TGTGCCATCCAGGGGGGCCCCTCGGATACGCAGTATTTT. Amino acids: CAIQGGPSDTQYF.

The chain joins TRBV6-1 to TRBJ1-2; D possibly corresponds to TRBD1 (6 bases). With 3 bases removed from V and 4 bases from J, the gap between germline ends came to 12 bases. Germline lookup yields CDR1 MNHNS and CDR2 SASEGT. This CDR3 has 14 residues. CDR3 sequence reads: CASSENTGSYGYTF. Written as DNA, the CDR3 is TGTGCCAGCAGTGAGAATACAGGGAGCTATGGCTACACCTTC.

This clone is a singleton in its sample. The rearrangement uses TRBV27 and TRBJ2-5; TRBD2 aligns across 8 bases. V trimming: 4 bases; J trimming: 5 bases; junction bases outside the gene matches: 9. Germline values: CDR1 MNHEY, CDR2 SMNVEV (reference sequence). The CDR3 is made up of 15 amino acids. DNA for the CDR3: TGTGCCAGCAGTTCGGGACTAGAGGGGTTGGAGACCCAGTACTTC. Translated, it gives CASSSGLEGLETQYF.

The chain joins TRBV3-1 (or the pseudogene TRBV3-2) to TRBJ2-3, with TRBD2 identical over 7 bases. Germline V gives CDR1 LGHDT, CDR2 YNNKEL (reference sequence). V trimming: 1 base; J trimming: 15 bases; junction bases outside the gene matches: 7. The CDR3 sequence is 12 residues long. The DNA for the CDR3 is TGTGCCAGCAGCCAAGGGGGGGAGGGCCAATATTTT. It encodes CASSQGGEGQYF.

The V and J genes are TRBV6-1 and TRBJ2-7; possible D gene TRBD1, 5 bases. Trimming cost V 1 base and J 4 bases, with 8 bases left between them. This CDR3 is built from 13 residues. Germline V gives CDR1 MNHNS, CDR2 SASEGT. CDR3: CASSEDRIYEQYF. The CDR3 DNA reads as TGTGCCAGCAGTGAAGACAGGATTTACGAGCAGTACTTC.

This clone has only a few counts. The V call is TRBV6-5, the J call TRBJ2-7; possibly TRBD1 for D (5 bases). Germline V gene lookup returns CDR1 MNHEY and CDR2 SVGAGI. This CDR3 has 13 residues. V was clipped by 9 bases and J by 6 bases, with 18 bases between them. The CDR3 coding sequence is TGTGCCAGTAAATCGCAGGGCGGACGCGAGCAGTACTTC. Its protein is CASKSQGGREQYF.

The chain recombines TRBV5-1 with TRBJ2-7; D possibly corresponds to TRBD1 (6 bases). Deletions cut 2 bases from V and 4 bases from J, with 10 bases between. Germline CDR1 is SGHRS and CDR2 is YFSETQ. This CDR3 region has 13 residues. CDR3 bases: TGCGCCAGCAGCTTCGGACAGAATTACGAGCAGTACTTC. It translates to CASSFGQNYEQYF.

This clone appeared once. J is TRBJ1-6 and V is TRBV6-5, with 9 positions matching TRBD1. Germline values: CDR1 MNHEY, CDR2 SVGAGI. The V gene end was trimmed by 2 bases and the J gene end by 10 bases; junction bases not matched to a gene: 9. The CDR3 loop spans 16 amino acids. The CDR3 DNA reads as TGTGCCAGCAGTTACGGGGACAGGGATAAGATCTCACCCCTCCACTTT. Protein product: CASSYGDRDKISPLHF.

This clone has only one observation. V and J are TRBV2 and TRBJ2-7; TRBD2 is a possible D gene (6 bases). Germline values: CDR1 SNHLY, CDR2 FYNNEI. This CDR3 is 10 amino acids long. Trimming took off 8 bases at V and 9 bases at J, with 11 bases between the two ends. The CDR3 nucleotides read TGTGCCAGCGGGGAGGCTGGGCAGTACTTC. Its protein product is CASGEAGQYF.

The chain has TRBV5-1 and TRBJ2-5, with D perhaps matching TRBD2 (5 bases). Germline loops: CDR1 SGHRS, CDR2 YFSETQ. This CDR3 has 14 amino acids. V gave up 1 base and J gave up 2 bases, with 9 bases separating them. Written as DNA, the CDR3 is TGCGCCAGCAGCTTGCCGGGGTATCAAGAGACCCAGTACTTC. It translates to CASSLPGYQETQYF.

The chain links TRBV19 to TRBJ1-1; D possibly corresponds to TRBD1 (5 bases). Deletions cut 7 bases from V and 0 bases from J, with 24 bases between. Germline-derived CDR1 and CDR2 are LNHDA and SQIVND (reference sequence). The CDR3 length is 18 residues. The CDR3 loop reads CASIRDGGSGFMNTEAFF. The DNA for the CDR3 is TGTGCCAGTATCCGGGACGGGGGATCAGGGTTTATGAACACTGAAGCTTTCTTT.